The clone carrying this TCR beta chain was picked up a small number of times. This specimen comes from a study of blood T cells in healthy people across ages. V was trimmed by 4 bases and J by 4 bases, leaving 7 bases between them. The CDR3 has 12 residues. The germline CDR1 and CDR2 sequences are ENHRY and SYGVKD. The people who gave samples were healthy Caucasians from Russia, aged 6 to 90. Primers used in a second PCR of about 7 to 12 cycles were a sample-barcoded 5' primer and a J-beta primer mix. Each sample provided no less than 2.5 million CDR3-containing paired-end reads. TCRdb independently ran MiXCR on the 5' RACE reads; one entry per CDR3 protein. Of approximately 770,000 distinct CDR3 sequences in the sample, roughly 60% were seen once.

This TCR came from a man under 40 in good health. This chain joins TRBV10-3 and TRBJ1-2; a weak D match, TRBD1 (5 bases). The sequenced material came from blood. The CDR3 loop is CAISVDSYGYTF. The DNA for the CDR3 is TGTGCCATCAGTGTTGACAGCTATGGCTACACCTTC.